This TCR beta chain was retrieved from a study of OX40 agonist ivuxolimab in advanced cancers. Overall study: Every 2 weeks, patients got intravenous ivuxolimab at one of six dose levels (0.01-10 mg/kg). A male proportion of approximately 80% was recorded, with mean age about 54 years and range about 20 to 79. Partial responses were seen in three patients, one with hepatocellular carcinoma and two with cutaneous melanoma. Study results and caveats: Researchers did not establish what antigens the expanded peripheral T cells target.

Germline CDR1 and CDR2: SGHRS and YFSETQ. The ends were cut back, 4 bases at V and 4 bases at J, with 14 bases in the middle. This CDR3 contains 14 residues. Clones were read by immunoSEQ multiplex PCR, and TCRdb kept only the in-frame ones, dropping some. The repertoire holds around 35,000 clones, with about 88% as singletons. On this clone: As yet, its antigen is unknown.

Material: CD4+ or CD8+ T cells sorted from blood, obtained in a trial of the OX40 agonist ivuxolimab. The J gene is TRBJ2-5, the V gene TRBV5-1, with TRBD2 as a possible D gene (6 bases). The TCR was taken from an adult with an advanced solid tumor such as melanoma, head and neck, liver or kidney cancer. The CDR3 DNA reads TGCGCCAGCAGCGTCAGGGTGCGGGGAGAGACCCAGTACTTC. Translated: CASSVRVRGETQYF.